This T cell receptor beta chain was sequenced for a study of Ad26.COV2.S vaccination and SARS-CoV-2 variants. Background on the study: Donor got 5x10^10 or 1x10^11 viral particles of Ad26.COV2.S. Study outcomes and limitations: TCR breadth and depth estimates may have understated total T cell responses. Recipients of either vaccine or placebo displayed similar breadth of non-spike TCRs.

With respect to this clone: Its matching antigen is unknown.

Germline CDR1 and CDR2: LGHDT and YNNKEL (reference sequence). V gave up 1 base and J gave up 14 bases, with 12 bases separating them. This CDR3 comprises 12 residues. The method was immunoSEQ multiplex PCR; TCRdb's version includes in-frame clones alone and lacks a portion of them. This repertoire shows about 400,000 clones, around 91% found once; its top ten account for approximately 1.9%. Documented treatment: about 20 received Ad26.COV2.S at low or high dose, single or two shots; several received placebo; per-sample allocation not given. Vaccine and placebo recipients were sampled on day 63 after the first injection. Vaccination used an Ad26 vector expressing Wuhan-strain SARS-CoV-2 spike.

This chain connects TRBV3-1 (or the pseudogene TRBV3-2) to TRBJ2-1, with D perhaps TRBD2 (6 bases). Sample: peripheral blood, taken in a trial of Ad26.COV2.S vaccine versus placebo. The sequence derives from a person aged 18-65 years who received the Ad26.COV2.S COVID-19 vaccine or a placebo. CDR3 DNA: TGTGCCAGCAGCCAAGGGGGGTGGGAGGAGTTCTTC. The encoded protein is CASSQGGWEEFF.